This is a list of T cell receptor beta chains from one sample in a study of technical replicates of blood from a handful of donors. The assay was immunoSEQ multiplex PCR, and TCRdb's table has in-frame clones only and misses some. Among tens of thousands of clones listed, about 89% were seen once. Sequencing input: T cells isolated from PBMCs. All receptors derive from a human donor in good health. The CDR3 runs from the conserved cysteine through the conserved F or W. D genes are given only for firm matches. Rows may omit the clone size; those that give it use once, few, many or a size class.

v_gene	abundance	j_gene	d_gene	CDR3nt	CDR3aa
TRBV25-1	few	TRBJ2-1	TRBD1	TGTGCCAGCAGTGACCTGGGACAGGGGCCCTACAATGAGCAGTTCTTC	CASSDLGQGPYNEQFF
TRBV11-2	-	TRBJ1-1	-	TGTGCCAGCAGGGGAGCCAGGGGTATCACTGAAGCTTTCTTT	CASRGARGITEAFF
TRBV7-9	-	TRBJ1-1	-	TGTGCCAGCAGCTTAGGGAGCACTGAAGCTTTCTTT	CASSLGSTEAFF
TRBV27	-	TRBJ2-1	-	TGTGCCAGCAGTGCTGAGGAAGTAGATGAGCAGTTCTTC	CASSAEEVDEQFF
TRBV7-2	-	TRBJ2-5	-	TGTGCCAGCAGCTTAGGAGGGTTCGTGACCCAGTACTTC	CASSLGGFVTQYF
TRBV18	-	TRBJ1-1	-	TGTGCCAGCTCACGACAGGATAACACTGAAGCTTTCTTT	CASSRQDNTEAFF
TRBV7-9	-	TRBJ1-4	TRBD1	TGTGCCAGCAGCTCGCGGATGGGACAGCTGAATGAAAAACTGTTTTTT	CASSSRMGQLNEKLFF
TRBV4-1	-	TRBJ2-1	TRBD2	TGCGCCAGCAGCCAAGGTACCCTAGCGGGAGAAGACAATGAGCAGTTCTTC	CASSQGTLAGEDNEQFF
TRBV4-1	-	TRBJ2-7	TRBD2	TGCGCCAGCAGCCCACACCGGGCGGGAGGGCCGGGGTCCTACGAGCAGTACTTC	CASSPHRAGGPGSYEQYF
TRBV5-6	-	TRBJ2-2	TRBD1	TGTGCCAGCTTAAGGACAGGGGATCCCAGAAGGGCCGGGGAGCTGTTTTTT	CASLRTGDPRRAGELFF
TRBV7-8	-	TRBJ1-1	-	TGTGCCAGCAGCTTAGATGCGGGGCAGTTGTCTGAAGCTTTCTTT	CASSLDAGQLSEAFF
TRBV28	-	TRBJ1-1	-	TGTGCCAGCAGTTTGGAGGGGACTGAAGCTTTCTTT	CASSLEGTEAFF
TRBV11-2	-	TRBJ2-5	TRBD2	TGTGCCAGCAGCGGCCGACTAGCGGGAGTGGAGACCCAGTACTTC	CASSGRLAGVETQYF
TRBV5-1	-	TRBJ2-3	-	TGCGCCAGCAGGCCTAGCTTCACAGATACGCAGTATTTT	CASRPSFTDTQYF